Given below is one TCR beta chain in context. What it binds is not known. Germline CDR1 reads SGHDT; CDR2 reads YYEEEE. The CDR3 loop spans 15 amino acids. V dropped 4 bases and J dropped 2 bases, with 13 bases sitting between them. This entry is derived from a study of T cell responses to AZD1222 COVID-19 vaccine. Profiling relied on immunoSEQ multiplex PCR, and the TCRdb table lists in-frame clones only, not all of them. Among more than 150,000 clones listed, 85% to 95% were seen once. Second-dose intervals near 4 or 12 weeks were combined. Study-wide results and limits: Clonal diversity was possibly underestimated, and the donors were mostly white British, with more females. Researchers took repertoire samples only after the peak T cell response had come. Following two doses of AZD1222, Spike-specific TCR breadth and depth rose.

This receptor was taken from an adult who received the AZD1222 COVID-19 vaccine. The chain joins TRBV5-6 to TRBJ1-5; tentative D call: TRBD1 (6 bases). The sample consisted of peripheral blood, taken 28 days after the second AZD1222 dose. The CDR3 sequence: CASSPRGLGNQPQHF. The CDR3 DNA follows: TGTGCCAGCAGCCCCAGGGGTTTGGGCAATCAGCCCCAGCATTTT.